This T cell receptor beta chain was retrieved from a study of CXCR3-negative and CXCR3-positive naive CD8 T cells. Study outcomes and limitations: Researchers report CXCR3 expression partially decreased after cryopreservation, with fresh PBMCs used in most assays. For naive cells, CXCR3-negative and CXCR3-positive subsets had similar TRBV-TRBJ usage; for memory cells, usage differed.

On this clonotype: Its specificity is unknown.

CDR3 length equals 16 residues. Per the germline V gene, CDR1 is LGHNA and CDR2 is YSLEER. 5' RACE with UMI labels generated the TRB cDNA libraries. TCRdb re-called the 5' RACE reads and catalogs CDR3 proteins one per entry, DNA excluded. The sample totals 150,000 or so distinct CDR3 sequences; its top ten clones hold approximately 0.46%. The sample was naive CXCR3- CD8+ T cells from blood. Subset reported: CD45RO-CCR7+CD27+CD95- naive CD8+ T cells lacking CXCR3 (TNR3-). This TCR was sampled from a human donor in good health. Some clones in this sample may be carry-over from other donors' samples. The chain is built from TRBV4-3 and TRBJ2-7. The CDR3 loop reads CASSQGPQEDGYEQYF.